This TCR beta chain stems from a study of cytomegalovirus exposure and HLA in healthy donors. Notes on the study in general: Researchers catalogued some 160 TCR beta chains as cytomegalovirus-associated.

A single count supports this clone. Antigen specificity is unknown. This cohort consisted of healthy bone marrow donors. A multiplex PCR was run with 60 Vbeta primers and 13 Jbeta primers. Assay used: immunoSEQ multiplex PCR; TCRdb lists only in-frame clones, some missing. The sample records 250,000 to 350,000 clones, 86% being singletons. The V and J ends lost 7 bases and 5 bases, in that order; junction bases with no gene match: 4. The CDR3 loop spans 12 amino acids. Per the germline V gene, CDR1 is LNHDA and CDR2 is SQIVND (reference sequence). The specimen sequenced was PBMCs. This sequence originates from a man aged 35-49 years in good health and CMV-seropositive. J is TRBJ1-1 and V is TRBV19, with TRBD1 matching 7 bases. CDR3 DNA: TGTGCCAGTACCCAGGGGGGTACTGAAGCTTTCTTT. Amino acid sequence: CASTQGGTEAFF.